The 28 T cell receptor beta chains reported below all come from one sample, sequenced in a study of blood T cell repertoires in COVID-19. Using immunoSEQ multiplex PCR, the repertoire was profiled, and TCRdb retains in-frame clones only, with some absent. The data contain 10,000 or so clones, 83% of them seen just once; the ten biggest clones take up roughly 13%. Sequencing was performed on peripheral blood. The source of these receptors is a human donor in a cohort sampled during active COVID-19.

This clone has a handful of counts. The chain is built from TRBV2 and TRBJ2-5, with no clear D. The CDR3 is 13 residues long. The V and J ends lost 4 bases and 5 bases respectively, with 11 bases between them. Per the germline V gene, CDR1 is SNHLY and CDR2 is FYNNEI. CDR3 nucleotides: TGTGCCAGCAGTGGTCTTTACGGGGAGACCCAGTACTTC. It encodes CASSGLYGETQYF.

The chain joins TRBV7-2 to TRBJ2-7; a weak D match, TRBD2 (5 bases). The ends were cut back, 2 bases at V and 7 bases at J, with 15 bases in the middle. Germline V gives CDR1 SGHTA, CDR2 FQGNSA. This CDR3 contains 14 residues. The DNA for the CDR3 is TGTGCCAGCAGCTTACCAGCGGCAGCGCGTGAGCAGTACTTC. Amino acid sequence: CASSLPAAAREQYF.

The V gene is TRBV5-6, the J gene TRBJ2-7, with a tentative D call TRBD2 (5 bases). V was trimmed by 3 bases and J by 6 bases, leaving 7 bases between them. CDR3 length: 11 residues. The V gene's germline CDR1 is SGHDT and CDR2 YYEEEE. The CDR3: CASSWAGEQYF. The CDR3 region has the DNA TGTGCCAGCAGCTGGGCGGGCGAGCAGTACTTC.

The V gene is TRBV6-1, the J gene TRBJ2-1; possible D gene TRBD2, 6 bases. Germline V gene data show CDR1 as MNHNS and CDR2 as SASEGT. The V end lost 2 bases, the J end lost 0 bases, and 8 bases lay between the germline ends. There are 15 residues in the CDR3. This chain's CDR3 is CASSELARSYNEQFF. Written as DNA, the CDR3 is TGTGCCAGCAGTGAACTAGCGCGCTCCTACAATGAGCAGTTCTTC.

The chain uses TRBV7-6 and TRBJ2-1, with 7 bases that match TRBD2. In germline, CDR1 is SGHVS, CDR2 FNYEAQ. The CDR3 is made up of 14 amino acids. V dropped 1 base and J dropped 7; count of bases not matched to a gene: 4. CDR3 region: CASSLEVGGNEQFF. CDR3 DNA: TGTGCCAGCAGCTTAGAGGTCGGGGGGAATGAGCAGTTCTTC.

V usage is TRBV24-1 and J usage is TRBJ2-3; 10 bases line up with TRBD2. V trimming: 4 bases; J trimming: 1 base; junction bases outside the gene matches: 10. This CDR3 contains 18 residues. The germline gives CDR1 KGHDR, CDR2 SFDVKD. CDR3 in amino acids: CATSDPTSSGRGTDTQYF. The CDR3 coding sequence is TGTGCCACCAGTGACCCGACCTCTAGCGGGAGAGGCACAGATACGCAGTATTTT.

The rearrangement joins TRBV29-1 to TRBJ1-5; 8 bases are a match to TRBD1. Germline V gene lookup returns CDR1 SQVTM and CDR2 ANQGSEA. This CDR3 contains 13 residues. V lost 6 bases, J lost 6 bases, and 7 bases stayed unmatched. CDR3 in amino acids: CSVTDRGGQPQHF. In DNA, the CDR3 is TGCAGCGTAACTGACAGGGGAGGTCAGCCCCAGCATTTT.

This chain joins TRBV5-1 and TRBJ2-3, with unresolved D. V was trimmed by 7 bases and J by 2 bases, leaving 14 bases between them. The CDR3 has 14 amino acids. The germline CDR1 and CDR2 sequences are SGHRS and YFSETQ. The CDR3 protein is CASSRSPPTDTQYF. CDR3 nucleotides: TGCGCCAGCTCCCGAAGCCCCCCCACAGATACGCAGTATTTT. The variable domain in full, with the rest retrieved from reference TRBV5-1 and TRBJ2-3, is KAGVTQTPRYLIKTRGQQVTLSCSPISGHRSVSWYQQTPGQGLQFLFEYFSETQRNKGNFPGRFSGRQFSNSRSEMNVSTLELGDSALYLCASSRSPPTDTQYFGPGTRLTVL.

The J gene is TRBJ2-2, the V gene TRBV3-1 (or the pseudogene TRBV3-2), with 8 bases aligning to TRBD2. V lost 7 bases to trimming and J lost 2 bases; unmatched junction nucleotides: 9. The germline V gene has CDR1 LGHDT and CDR2 YNNKEL (reference sequence). The CDR3 runs to 16 residues. The CDR3 loop reads CASNLNSGINTGELFF. The CDR3 nucleotides read TGTGCCAGCAACCTAAATAGCGGGATAAACACCGGGGAGCTGTTTTTT.

The chain is built from TRBV6-4 and TRBJ2-2; a possible D gene is TRBD1 (6 bases). Trimming pared 9 bases from V and 8 bases from J, leaving 19 bases between. The CDR3 length is 14 residues. CDR1 is MRHNA, CDR2 SNTAGT, per germline. The CDR3 coding sequence is TGTGCCAGTCGCCGGGACACCCTAGTAGGGGAGCTGTTTTTT. Protein product: CASRRDTLVGELFF.

The chain is built from TRBV19 and TRBJ2-1; TRBD2 aligns across 9 bases. With 7 bases clipped from V and 0 bases from J, the junction kept 4 bases outside the gene matches. CDR1 and CDR2 from the germline V gene are LNHDA and SQIVND (reference sequence). This CDR3 is built from 15 residues. CDR3 nucleotide sequence: TGTGCCAGTACCCTTAGCGGGAGCTCCTACAATGAGCAGTTCTTC. As protein: CASTLSGSSYNEQFF.

The sample holds one count of this clone. The chain joins TRBV20-1 to TRBJ2-5; D is undetermined. Germline V gene data show CDR1 as DFQATT and CDR2 as SNEGSKA (reference sequence). V was clipped by 5 bases and J by 5 bases, with 6 bases between them. This CDR3 region has 10 residues. CDR3 bases: TGCAGTGCTTTGCAGGAGACCCAGTACTTC. Protein sequence: CSALQETQYF.

The V call is TRBV9, the J call TRBJ2-1; 10 nucleotides line up with TRBD1. J gave up 4 bases and V 2 bases, and 6 bases lay outside the gene matches. Germline V CDR1 and CDR2: SGDLS, YYNGEE. The CDR3 runs 16 residues. DNA of the CDR3: TGTGCCAGCAGCGTCAACCGGGACAGGGGATACAATGAGCAGTTCTTC. Translation: CASSVNRDRGYNEQFF.

This clone was seen a single time. The chain employs TRBV30 and TRBJ1-2; D gene uncertain. CDR1 and CDR2 from the germline V gene are GTSNPN and SVGIG (reference sequence). The CDR3 has 9 amino acids. The CDR3 DNA reads TGTGCGTTCAAGGAGGGCTACACCTTC. It translates to CAFKEGYTF.

This clone appeared a single time. J is TRBJ2-1 and V is TRBV9, with D unclear. Germline lookup yields CDR1 SGDLS and CDR2 YYNGEE. The CDR3 is made up of 13 amino acids. Trimming took off 4 bases at V and 1 base at J, with 6 bases between the two ends. The chain's CDR3 is CASSPGSYNEQFF. The DNA for the CDR3 is TGTGCCAGCAGCCCCGGGTCCTACAATGAGCAGTTCTTC.

This clone appeared a few times. The chain carries TRBV11-2 and TRBJ2-3; possibly TRBD1 for D (5 bases). The ends were cut back, 2 bases at V and 1 base at J, with 13 bases in the middle. Germline CDR1 reads SGHAT; CDR2 reads FQNNGV. There are 16 residues in the CDR3. CDR3 sequence: CASSLLPQGGTDTQYF. The CDR3 region has the DNA TGTGCCAGCAGCTTATTACCCCAGGGTGGCACAGATACGCAGTATTTT.

CDR3 sequence (DNA): TGTGCCAGCAGCTTGAGTTCTGCCTACGAGCAGTACTTC. It specifies CASSLSSAYEQYF. The rearrangement links TRBV11-2 to TRBJ2-7; the D is unclear. The CDR3 extends over 13 amino acids. Trimming removed 3 bases from V and 2 bases from J, with 8 bases in between. Germline CDR1 SGHAT, CDR2 FQNNGV.

The chain combines TRBV14 with TRBJ2-7; 8 bases are shared with TRBD1. The ends lost 1 base at V and 3 bases at J; junction bases unmatched: 5. The V gene's germline CDR1 is SGHDN and CDR2 FVKESK. This CDR3 comprises 15 residues. Here the CDR3 reads CASSQGTGKIYEQYF. CDR3 sequence (DNA): TGTGCCAGCAGCCAAGGGACAGGGAAGATCTACGAGCAGTACTTC.

This chain uses TRBV6-6 with TRBJ1-3; 9 positions agree with TRBD1. Germline CDR1 is MNHNY and CDR2 is SVGAGI (reference sequence). Losses at the gene ends were 6 bases for V and 4 bases for J; bases not matched to a gene: 10. This CDR3 comprises 16 residues. The DNA for the CDR3 is TGTGCCAGCAGAACGGGACAGGGCTCTTCCGGAAACACCATATATTTT. It is translated as CASRTGQGSSGNTIYF.

CDR3 bases: TGTGCCAGTAGTATATTGGGCGCCGGGAGGGCTAATCAGCCCCAGCATTTT. It codes for CASSILGAGRANQPQHF. The chain recombines TRBV19 with TRBJ1-5; no definite D call. This CDR3 contains 17 residues. The germline V gene encodes CDR1 LNHDA and CDR2 SQIVND (reference sequence). Trimming shortened V by 2 bases and J by 4 bases, and 18 bases separated the two germline ends. The full variable domain, with the rest looked up from reference TRBV19 and TRBJ1-5, is DGGITQSPKYLFRKEGQNVTLSCEQNLNHDAMYWYRQDPGQGLRLIYYSQIVNDFQKGDIAEGYSVSREKKESFPLTVTSAQKNPTAFYLCASSILGAGRANQPQHFGDGTRLSIL.

The chain couples TRBV19 to TRBJ1-5; 9 positions match TRBD1. CDR3 size: 18 residues. The J segment lost 1 base and the V segment lost 4 bases, leaving 11 bases of the junction unmatched. Germline V gene sequence: CDR1 LNHDA, CDR2 SQIVND (reference sequence). The CDR3 is CASSRGQGISGSNQPQHF. As DNA, the CDR3 is TGTGCCAGTAGTAGGGGACAGGGAATTTCGGGAAGCAATCAGCCCCAGCATTTT.

CDR3 coding DNA: TGTGCCAGTAGTATGGAAGCGGGGAGGGGTCAGCCCCAGCATTTT. Translating it yields CASSMEAGRGQPQHF. V and J are TRBV19 and TRBJ1-5; D is perhaps TRBD1 (5 bases). V was clipped by 3 bases and J by 6 bases, with 15 bases between them. The length of the CDR3 is 15 residues. Germline V CDR1 and CDR2: LNHDA, SQIVND (reference sequence). Full variable domain (outside the CDR3, taken from reference TRBV19 and TRBJ1-5): DGGITQSPKYLFRKEGQNVTLSCEQNLNHDAMYWYRQDPGQGLRLIYYSQIVNDFQKGDIAEGYSVSREKKESFPLTVTSAQKNPTAFYLCASSMEAGRGQPQHFGDGTRLSIL.

This chain joins TRBV9 and TRBJ1-1; the D gene is possibly TRBD1 (5 bases). The germline CDR1 and CDR2 sequences are SGDLS and YYNGEE. V gave up 0 bases and J gave up 6 bases, with 15 bases separating them. The CDR3 runs 15 residues. The CDR3 nucleotides read TGTGCCAGCAGCGTAGTTCGGGGGGTAAGCGCTGAAGCTTTCTTT. Residues: CASSVVRGVSAEAFF.

The chain joins TRBV7-3 to TRBJ2-3, with TRBD2 identical over 7 bases. Germline assignment: CDR1 SGHTA and CDR2 FQGTGA. Germline trimming cut 2 bases from V and 1 base from J; bases unmatched to any gene: 0. The CDR3 totals 14 residues. The CDR3 coding sequence is TGTGCCAGCAGCTTAGCGGGAGGCACAGATACGCAGTATTTT. It encodes CASSLAGGTDTQYF.

The chain is built from TRBV30 and TRBJ2-1; 8 bases fit TRBD1. In germline, CDR1 is GTSNPN, CDR2 SVGIG (reference sequence). The CDR3 loop spans 15 amino acids. Trimming cost V 3 bases and J 6 bases; bases outside gene matches: 10. The CDR3 sequence is CAWSVFGQGVNEQFF. For the CDR3, the DNA is TGTGCCTGGAGCGTATTTGGACAGGGTGTCAATGAGCAGTTCTTC.

The sample holds a few counts of this clone. The rearrangement links TRBV7-9 to TRBJ2-3, with 7 bases aligning to TRBD1. The V and J ends lost 1 base and 4 bases, in that order; junction bases with no gene match: 5. Germline V gene data show CDR1 as SEHNR and CDR2 as FQNEAQ (reference sequence). The CDR3 spans 15 residues. The CDR3 spells CASSLGGTAADTQYF. The CDR3 DNA is TGTGCCAGCAGCTTAGGAGGGACAGCGGCAGATACGCAGTATTTT.

The chain couples TRBV5-1 to TRBJ2-2; a possible D gene is TRBD2 (6 bases). The V end lost 1 base, the J end lost 6 bases, and 13 bases lay between the germline ends. Germline CDR1 and CDR2: SGHRS and YFSETQ. This CDR3 spans 15 amino acids. CDR3 bases: TGCGCCAGCAGCTTGCGGCAGCGCGGGGCCGGGGAGCTGTTTTTT. Translated: CASSLRQRGAGELFF.

The chain uses TRBV7-8 and TRBJ2-3, with 8 nucleotides matching TRBD1. J was trimmed by 2 bases and V by 4 bases; bases with no gene match: 5. This CDR3 is built from 15 residues. Germline lookup yields CDR1 SGHVS and CDR2 FQNEAQ. CDR3 DNA sequence: TGTGCCAGCAGCTCGTGGGACAGGAACACAGATACGCAGTATTTT. Its protein is CASSSWDRNTDTQYF.